Listed below are T cell receptor beta chains from one sample, sequenced in a study of patients and donors after allogeneic stem cell transplantation. TCRdb fed the RT-PCR reads into MiXCR, producing one record per CDR3 protein. Counted here are about a million distinct CDR3 sequences, around 17% occurring once; the ten biggest clones make up 5.5% to 6.5%. Sequencing was performed on blood, either unsorted or a sorted T cell fraction (not recorded which). These receptor sequences come from a human donor who was either an allogeneic HSCT recipient or a stem cell or donor lymphocyte infusion donor (not recorded which). It is not recorded whose cells these are; they may come from a transplant donor. The CDR3 runs from the conserved cysteine through the conserved F or W. Each record gives: D gene, V gene, J gene, clone size, CDR3 protein, CDR3 DNA. D genes are given only for firm matches. A row's size may be missing; if present it is once, few, many or a size class.

D gene: .; V gene: TRBV15; J gene: TRBJ2-2; clone size: few; CDR3 protein: CATSRDRREGLTGELFF; CDR3 DNA: TGTGCCACCAGCAGAGATCGGAGGGAAGGATTGACCGGGGAGCTGTTTTTT
D gene: .; V gene: TRBV5-1; J gene: TRBJ1-4; clone size: .; CDR3 protein: CASSLRQPAEELFF; CDR3 DNA: TGCGCCAGCAGCTTGCGGCAGCCTGCGGAAGAACTGTTTTTT
D gene: TRBD1; V gene: TRBV24-1; J gene: TRBJ2-3; clone size: many; CDR3 protein: CATSDPGTGDTDTQYF; CDR3 DNA: TGTGCCACCAGTGATCCCGGGACAGGGGACACAGATACGCAGTATTTT
D gene: TRBD1; V gene: TRBV6-2/TRBV6-3; J gene: TRBJ2-7; clone size: .; CDR3 protein: CASRAAGQGHEQYF; CDR3 DNA: TGTGCCAGCAGGGCCGCCGGACAGGGCCACGAGCAGTACTTC
D gene: .; V gene: TRBV20-1; J gene: TRBJ1-2; clone size: few; CDR3 protein: CSARVQPYGDYGYTF; CDR3 DNA: TGCAGTGCTAGAGTCCAACCGTACGGCGACTATGGCTACACCTTC
D gene: .; V gene: TRBV5-6; J gene: TRBJ2-3; clone size: .; CDR3 protein: CASSSNERRPDTQYF; CDR3 DNA: TGTGCCAGCAGCAGTAATGAAAGGCGCCCGGATACGCAGTATTTT
D gene: .; V gene: TRBV4-2; J gene: TRBJ2-5; clone size: .; CDR3 protein: CASSPGTGQPRETQYF; CDR3 DNA: TGTGCCAGCAGCCCCGGTACGGGGCAGCCACGGGAGACCCAGTACTTC
D gene: TRBD2; V gene: TRBV6-2/TRBV6-3; J gene: TRBJ2-5; clone size: .; CDR3 protein: CASSRPPRLAGQETQYF; CDR3 DNA: TGTGCCAGCAGCCGCCCCCCAAGACTAGCGGGGCAAGAGACCCAGTACTTC
D gene: .; V gene: TRBV9; J gene: TRBJ1-3; clone size: few; CDR3 protein: CASSVEIVGNTIYF; CDR3 DNA: TGTGCCAGCAGCGTAGAAATTGTTGGAAACACCATATATTTT
D gene: .; V gene: TRBV24-1; J gene: TRBJ2-7; clone size: few; CDR3 protein: CATSQGGHEQYF; CDR3 DNA: TGTGCCACCAGTCAAGGGGGTCACGAGCAGTACTTC